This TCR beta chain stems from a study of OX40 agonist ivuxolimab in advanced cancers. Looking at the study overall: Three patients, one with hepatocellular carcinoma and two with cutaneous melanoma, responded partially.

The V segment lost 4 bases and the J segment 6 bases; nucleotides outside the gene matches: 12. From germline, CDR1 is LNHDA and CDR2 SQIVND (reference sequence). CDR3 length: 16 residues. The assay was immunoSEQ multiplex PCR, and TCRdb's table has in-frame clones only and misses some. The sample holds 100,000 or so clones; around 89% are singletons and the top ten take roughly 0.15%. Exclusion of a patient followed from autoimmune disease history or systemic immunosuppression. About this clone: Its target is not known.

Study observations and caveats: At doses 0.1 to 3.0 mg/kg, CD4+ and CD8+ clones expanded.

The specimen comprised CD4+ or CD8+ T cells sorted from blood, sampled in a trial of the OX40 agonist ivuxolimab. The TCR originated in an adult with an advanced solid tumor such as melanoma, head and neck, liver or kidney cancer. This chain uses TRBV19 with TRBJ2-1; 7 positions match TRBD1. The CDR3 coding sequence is TGTGCCAGTAGTACTCAACAGGGGCGTAGTGGCAATGAGCAGTTCTTC. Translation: CASSTQQGRSGNEQFF.